The 31 T cell receptor beta chains presented below share a single source sample, sequenced in a study of blood T cells in healthy people across ages. The second PCR ran about 6 to 11 cycles with a sample-barcoded 5' primer and J-beta primers. TCRdb fed the 5' RACE reads into MiXCR, producing one record per CDR3 protein. The table shows 800,000 or so distinct CDR3 sequences, with just under 25% occurring only once. These same records also appear under a second study, on T cells of mothers and their children.

Sequencing was done on a sample of blood. The receptors stem from a boy younger than 18 in good health.

This clonotype was counted once. This chain uses TRBV28 with TRBJ2-7; 8 bases line up with TRBD1. The ends lost 7 bases at V and 2 bases at J; junction bases unmatched: 7. This CDR3 comprises 14 residues. CDR1 is MDHEN and CDR2 is SYDVKM in the germline V gene. The CDR3 sequence: CASTGQGIAYEQYF. The DNA for the CDR3 is TGTGCCAGCACCGGACAGGGTATCGCCTACGAGCAGTACTTC. The complete variable domain, with remaining parts taken from reference TRBV28 and TRBJ2-7, reads DVKVTQSSRYLVKRTGEKVFLECVQDMDHENMFWYRQDPGLGLRLIYFSYDVKMKEKGDIPEGYSVSREKKERFSLILESASTNQTSMYLCASTGQGIAYEQYFGPGTRLTVT.

The chain employs TRBV3-1 and TRBJ1-2; maybe TRBD1 (5 bases). In germline, CDR1 is LGHDT, CDR2 YNNKEL (reference sequence). The V and J ends lost 8 bases and 4 bases respectively, with 23 bases between them. The CDR3 loop spans 16 amino acids. CDR3 protein: CASGRLTTVHGYGYTF. In DNA form, the CDR3 reads TGTGCCAGCGGCCGCCTAACGACAGTCCATGGCTATGGCTACACCTTC.

This clonotype was counted between two and nine times. The rearrangement uses TRBV10-3 and TRBJ2-5, with D tentatively TRBD1 (6 bases). Germline lookup yields CDR1 ENHRY and CDR2 SYGVKD. Between the trimmed V and J ends, which lost 3 bases and 0 bases, there was a span of 11 bases. This CDR3 has 15 amino acids. This chain's CDR3 is CAISDRNRDQETQYF. Here the CDR3 DNA reads TGTGCCATCAGTGACCGTAACAGGGACCAAGAGACCCAGTACTTC.

J is TRBJ1-4 and V is TRBV7-6; D is unresolved. V lost 1 base and J 8 bases, leaving 14 bases between the germline ends. The CDR3 is 15 residues long. CDR1 and CDR2 (germline): SGHVS, FNYEAQ. The CDR3 here is CASSLDGRRGEKLFF. The CDR3 DNA reads TGTGCCAGCAGCTTAGACGGACGGCGAGGGGAAAAACTGTTTTTT.

This clonotype was observed a handful of times. A junction end diverges from the germline sequence, so it may reflect a read error. V is TRBV20-1 and J is TRBJ2-7; 9 bases are shared with TRBD2. The V gene's germline CDR1 is DFQATT and CDR2 SNEGSKA (reference sequence). The CDR3 consists of 14 residues. CDR3 residues: CSAPLAGRSCEQYF. For the CDR3, the DNA is TGCAGTGCCCCCCTAGCGGGGCGTTCCTGCGAGCAGTACTTC.

This clonotype was seen a few times. The rearrangement links TRBV20-1 to TRBJ2-7; 11 bases match TRBD2. Germline CDR1 reads DFQATT; CDR2 reads SNEGSKA (reference sequence). This CDR3 spans 14 amino acids. Trimming removed 6 bases from V and 3 bases from J; junction bases left unmatched: 7. The CDR3 DNA sequence: TGCAGTGCCCATTTACTAGCGGGAGTCTACGAGCAGTACTTC. Its translation: CSAHLLAGVYEQYF.

This clonotype has only a few counts. This chain uses TRBV29-1 with TRBJ2-1, with 10 bases identical to TRBD1. Germline values: CDR1 SQVTM, CDR2 ANQGSEA. The CDR3 is 12 amino acids. V lost 7 bases and J lost 6; bases outside the gene matches: 3. CDR3 sequence (DNA): TGCAGCGATCGGACAGGGGGCAATGAGCAGTTCTTC. It codes for CSDRTGGNEQFF.

The rearrangement joins TRBV6-5 to TRBJ2-5; TRBD1 aligns across 8 bases. The J call may be wrong; the DNA end is better matched by TRBJ2-7. This CDR3 is built from 17 residues. Germline V gene lookup returns CDR1 MNHEY and CDR2 SVGAGI. Written as DNA, the CDR3 is TGTGCCAGCAGTTTTTCCCGACAGGGGCCAATCTACTACGAGCAGTACTTC. This codes for CASSFSRQGPIYYEQYF.

This chain links TRBV20-1 with TRBJ2-7, with 7 bases aligning to TRBD1. V shed 4 bases and J 0 bases; nucleotides not matched to a gene: 12. The CDR3 extends over 16 amino acids. Germline loops: CDR1 DFQATT, CDR2 SNEGSKA (reference sequence). The CDR3 DNA reads as TGCAGTGCTACAGCTCACAAACAGGGGCTCTCCTACGAGCAGTACTTC. This codes for CSATAHKQGLSYEQYF.

J is TRBJ2-1 and V is TRBV20-1; 14 bases agree with TRBD2. The junction had 9 bases not matched to a gene; V was cut back by 5 bases and J by 0 bases. This CDR3 spans 18 amino acids. Germline values: CDR1 DFQATT, CDR2 SNEGSKA (reference sequence). CDR3 nucleotide sequence: TGCAGTGCTGAGGGGCCGACTAGCGGGAGGGCCTCCTACAATGAGCAGTTCTTC. Translation gives CSAEGPTSGRASYNEQFF.

The V and J genes are TRBV28 and TRBJ2-7; 9 positions agree with TRBD1. The CDR3 extends over 16 amino acids. In germline, CDR1 is MDHEN, CDR2 SYDVKM. Unmatched junction bases numbered 12, after V lost 5 bases and J lost 4 bases. Here the CDR3 reads CASSPFKTGGSYEQYF. The CDR3 DNA is TGTGCCAGCAGTCCCTTCAAGACAGGGGGTTCATACGAGCAGTACTTC.

In this sample, this clonotype turned up a few times. The chain links TRBV12-3 or TRBV12-4 to TRBJ2-7, with D possibly being TRBD1 (5 bases). V dropped 2 bases and J dropped 7 bases, with 9 bases sitting between them. This CDR3 comprises 12 residues. CDR3 DNA sequence: TGTGCCAGCAGTTTAAAGACAGATGAGCAGTACTTC. This gives the protein CASSLKTDEQYF.

The chain joins TRBV5-6 to TRBJ2-5, with 12 bases fitting TRBD1. Gene TRBJ2-7 matches the end of the DNA better, so the J call may be wrong. The CDR3 has 19 amino acids. From germline, CDR1 is SGHDT and CDR2 YYEEEE. CDR3: CASSLTAGQGASSRYEQYF. The CDR3, as DNA: TGTGCCAGCAGCTTAACCGCGGGACAGGGGGCGAGCTCGCGTTACGAGCAGTACTTC.

In its sample, this clonotype was seen a few times. V is TRBV29-1 and J is TRBJ2-5; 9 nucleotides align to TRBD2. The germline V gene has CDR1 SQVTM and CDR2 ANQGSEA. Germline trimming cut 2 bases from V and 1 base from J; bases unmatched to any gene: 14. This CDR3 has 18 amino acids. CDR3 nucleotide sequence: TGCAGCGTTGAATACCCCATTAGGGGCGGGAGGGCCCAAGAGACCCAGTACTTC. Protein: CSVEYPIRGGRAQETQYF.

The rearrangement joins TRBV4-3 to TRBJ2-5, with D perhaps matching TRBD1 or TRBD2 (5 bases each). Trimming took 0 bases from V and 3 from J, leaving 8 bases between them. The V gene's germline CDR1 is LGHNA and CDR2 YSLEER. The CDR3 sequence is 14 residues long. The CDR3 is CASSQDLGEETQYF. The CDR3 nucleotides are TGCGCCAGCAGCCAAGATCTGGGGGAAGAGACCCAGTACTTC.

The chain couples TRBV11-2 to TRBJ1-3; D is ambiguous. The CDR3 covers 17 residues. Germline V gene lookup returns CDR1 SGHAT and CDR2 FQNNGV. With 1 base removed from V and 0 bases from J, the gap between germline ends came to 13 bases. The DNA for the CDR3 is TGTGCCAGCAGCTTAGGAGGGTTGCGAAACTCTGGAAACACCATATATTTT. Encoded protein: CASSLGGLRNSGNTIYF. The whole variable domain, filled in from reference TRBV11-2 and TRBJ1-3, reads EAGVAQSPRYKIIEKRQSVAFWCNPISGHATLYWYQQILGQGPKLLIQFQNNGVVDDSQLPKDRFSAERLKGVDSTLKIQPAKLEDSAVYLCASSLGGLRNSGNTIYFGEGSWLTVV.

The gene calls are TRBV29-1 and TRBJ2-5; 7 bases match TRBD1. Matching the DNA end better, TRBJ2-7 makes the J call doubtful. Looked up from germline, CDR1 is SQVTM and CDR2 is ANQGSEA. The CDR3 length is 15 residues. The CDR3 loop is CSVLGQDKTPYEQYF. For the CDR3, the DNA is TGCAGCGTCCTAGGACAGGATAAGACTCCCTACGAGCAGTACTTC.

In regard to this clonotype: One end of the junction fails to match germline, which may point to a read error. V is TRBV11-2 and J is TRBJ2-1; 8 nucleotides align to TRBD2. Germline V CDR1 and CDR2: SGHAT, FQNNGV. There are 16 residues in the CDR3. CDR3 DNA: TGTACCAGCAGCTTATCAGGCGGGAGGTCCTACAATGAGCAGTTCTTC. Encoded protein: CTSSLSGGRSYNEQFF. The variable domain in full, completed from reference TRBV11-2 and TRBJ2-1, reads EAGVAQSPRYKIIEKRQSVAFWCNPISGHATLYWYQQILGQGPKLLIQFQNNGVVDDSQLPKDRFSAERLKGVDSTLKIQPAKLEDSAVYLCTSSLSGGRSYNEQFFGPGTRLTVL.

This chain uses TRBV7-2 with TRBJ2-3; TRBD2 is a possible D gene (5 bases). Looked up from germline, CDR1 is SGHTA and CDR2 is FQGNSA. This CDR3 spans 15 amino acids. Trimming left V 1 base short and J 1 base short, with 9 bases between. The CDR3: CASSLGTYRTDTQYF. CDR3 DNA: TGTGCCAGCAGCTTAGGGACTTACCGCACAGATACGCAGTATTTT.

This chain connects TRBV21-1 to TRBJ2-3; the table names TRBD1, a call not compared with the DNA. TRBV21-1 is shown as a pseudogene. This CDR3 is 12 amino acids long. CDR3 sequence: CASSADRDRGYF. In DNA, the CDR3 is TGTGCCAGCAGCGCGGACCGGGACAGGGGGTATTTT.

The chain is built from TRBV6-6 and TRBJ1-1, with a tentative D call TRBD1 (5 bases). V lost 4 bases to trimming and J lost 13 bases, with 16 bases between them. The CDR3 is 12 amino acids. Germline CDR1 reads MNHNY; CDR2 reads SVGAGI (reference sequence). The CDR3 DNA reads TGTGCCAGCAGTTCCAGCCGACAGACAGTTTTCTTT. This sequence encodes CASSSSRQTVFF.

The V call is TRBV27, the J call TRBJ1-4; D ambiguous. Between the trimmed V and J ends, which lost 4 bases and 1 base, there was a span of 10 bases. Germline CDR1 and CDR2: MNHEY and SMNVEV (reference sequence). There are 15 residues in the CDR3. The CDR3 DNA sequence: TGTGCCAGCAGTTCACAGCGATTAACTAATGAAAAACTGTTTTTT. As protein: CASSSQRLTNEKLFF.

This clonotype was observed a handful of times. The chain links TRBV28 to TRBJ2-1; D is unresolved. Germline V gives CDR1 MDHEN, CDR2 SYDVKM. The V end lost 4 bases, the J end lost 13 bases, and 17 bases lay between the germline ends. This CDR3 is built from 13 residues. CDR3 coding DNA: TGTGCCAGCAGTTCAACACGAGACAACCCCCAGTTCTTC. It specifies CASSSTRDNPQFF.

This chain uses TRBV7-8 with TRBJ2-7, with a tentative D call TRBD1 (6 bases). Looked up from germline, CDR1 is SGHVS and CDR2 is FQNEAQ. V shed 2 bases and J shed 3 bases, with 14 bases lying between them. This CDR3 is 15 amino acids long. The CDR3 reads CASSLPQGIVYEQYF. CDR3 coding DNA: TGTGCCAGCAGCTTACCCCAGGGGATAGTCTACGAGCAGTACTTC. The full variable domain, rest sourced from reference TRBV7-8 and TRBJ2-7, is GAGVSQSPRYKVAKRGQDVALRCDPISGHVSLFWYQQALGQGPEFLTYFQNEAQLDKSGLPSDRFFAERPEGSVSTLKIQRTQQEDSAVYLCASSLPQGIVYEQYFGPGTRLTVT.

The J gene is TRBJ1-2, the V gene TRBV5-6; a weak D match, TRBD1 (6 bases). With 2 bases removed from V and 5 bases from J, the gap between germline ends came to 16 bases. The CDR3 extends over 15 amino acids. Germline V gene lookup returns CDR1 SGHDT and CDR2 YYEEEE. For the CDR3, the DNA is TGTGCCAGCAGCTTTGATGGGGGCATGGGATATGGCTACACCTTC. This gives the protein CASSFDGGMGYGYTF. The full variable domain, with the rest looked up from reference TRBV5-6 and TRBJ1-2, is DAGVTQSPTHLIKTRGQQVTLRCSPKSGHDTVSWYQQALGQGPQFIFQYYEEEERQRGNFPDRFSGHQFPNYSSELNVNALLLGDSALYLCASSFDGGMGYGYTFGSGTRLTVV.

The V and J genes are TRBV20-1 and TRBJ1-2; maybe TRBD1 (5 bases). Germline V gene data show CDR1 as DFQATT and CDR2 as SNEGSKA (reference sequence). This CDR3 comprises 14 residues. Trimming left V 3 bases short and J 7 bases short, with 18 bases between. The CDR3 DNA reads TGCAGTGCTAGGAGGGGAGAGGGATCTACTGGCTACACCTTC. Protein product: CSARRGEGSTGYTF.

The chain carries TRBV29-1 and TRBJ2-7; 7 bases fit TRBD2. Germline CDR1 SQVTM, CDR2 ANQGSEA. CDR3 length: 16 residues. The V gene end was trimmed by 1 base and the J gene end by 6 bases; junction bases not matched to a gene: 15. The CDR3 protein is CSVEAWGGARAGEQYF. CDR3 DNA: TGCAGCGTTGAAGCCTGGGGAGGGGCTAGAGCCGGCGAGCAGTACTTC.

This clonotype was picked up a small number of times. The chain employs TRBV28 and TRBJ2-7; a weak D match, TRBD2 (5 bases). Trimming took 2 bases from V and 2 from J, leaving 13 bases between them. In germline, CDR1 is MDHEN, CDR2 SYDVKM. The CDR3 spans 15 residues. The CDR3 loop is CASSLGGVTTYEQYF. CDR3 DNA sequence: TGTGCCAGCAGTTTAGGAGGAGTAACAACCTACGAGCAGTACTTC.

The chain employs TRBV27 and TRBJ1-4, with TRBD1 matching 8 bases. Trimming took 5 bases from V and 4 from J; bases not matched to a gene: 9. This CDR3 is 16 amino acids long. Germline lookup yields CDR1 MNHEY and CDR2 SMNVEV (reference sequence). The CDR3 loop reads CASSPQGAAFNEKLFF. The CDR3 DNA follows: TGTGCCAGCAGTCCGCAGGGGGCCGCATTTAATGAAAAACTGTTTTTT.

The gene calls are TRBV5-1 and TRBJ1-2; 7 bases agree with TRBD1. The trim removed 4 bases at V and 6 bases at J, leaving 9 bases unmatched. The CDR3 is 14 residues long. Germline-derived CDR1 and CDR2 are SGHRS and YFSETQ. DNA for the CDR3: TGCGCCAGCAGCGGGGGACAGCCGGGAGATGGCTACACCTTC. Its translation is CASSGGQPGDGYTF.

The rearrangement uses TRBV29-1 and TRBJ2-5; 7 bases match TRBD1. The last part of the DNA fits TRBJ2-7 better; the J call may be wrong. The CDR3 sequence is 12 residues long. From germline, CDR1 is SQVTM and CDR2 ANQGSEA. CDR3 in DNA: TGCAGCGTAGAAACGACAGGGCCCGAGCAGTACTTC. Encoded protein: CSVETTGPEQYF.